One sample yielded the 21 T cell receptor beta chains listed below, sequenced in a study of blood T cell repertoires in COVID-19. Profiled with immunoSEQ multiplex PCR; TCRdb holds only in-frame clones, not every one. The data contain over 140,000 clones, over 60% of them singletons. Sequenced: peripheral blood. Receptor source: an elderly woman with active or convalescent COVID-19.

The chain combines TRBV5-6 with TRBJ1-2, with D possibly TRBD1 on 6 matching bases. Per the germline V gene, CDR1 is SGHDT and CDR2 is YYEEEE. Trimming left V 0 bases short and J 8 bases short, with 11 bases between. The CDR3 has 13 amino acids. CDR3 region: CASSLVGAQGYTF. CDR3 DNA sequence: TGTGCCAGCAGCTTGGTGGGGGCTCAGGGCTACACCTTC. Full variable domain (remainder filled in from reference TRBV5-6 and TRBJ1-2): DAGVTQSPTHLIKTRGQQVTLRCSPKSGHDTVSWYQQALGQGPQFIFQYYEEEERQRGNFPDRFSGHQFPNYSSELNVNALLLGDSALYLCASSLVGAQGYTFGSGTRLTVV.

V gene TRBV5-4 combines with J gene TRBJ2-1; 7 nucleotides agree with TRBD1. V trimming: 4 bases; J trimming: 7 bases; junction bases outside the gene matches: 2. The CDR3 sequence is 12 residues long. Looked up from germline, CDR1 is SGHNT and CDR2 is YYREEE (reference sequence). The CDR3 is CASSQTGNEQFF. Written as DNA, the CDR3 is TGTGCCAGCAGCCAGACAGGGAATGAGCAGTTCTTC.

The gene calls are TRBV12-3 or TRBV12-4 and TRBJ2-3; the D is unclear. The CDR3 is made up of 11 amino acids. The V end was cut by 6 bases, the J end by 5 bases, with 6 bases between. The CDR3 loop is CASRNRDTQYF. CDR3 bases: TGTGCCAGCAGAAACAGAGATACGCAGTATTTT.

The genes are TRBV4-2 and TRBJ2-3, with D maybe TRBD2 (7 bases). The CDR3 covers 18 residues. With 3 bases removed from V and 2 bases from J, the gap between germline ends came to 21 bases. Germline V gives CDR1 LGHNA, CDR2 YNFKEQ. The CDR3 region has the DNA TGTGCCAGCAGCCAGATTGGACGTTCGGGGGGCACCACAGATACGCAGTATTTT. Translated: CASSQIGRSGGTTDTQYF.

V and J are TRBV5-1 and TRBJ1-4; tentative D call: TRBD1 (5 bases). Germline V gives CDR1 SGHRS, CDR2 YFSETQ. CDR3 length equals 15 residues. Trimming shortened V by 4 bases and J by 3 bases, and 13 bases separated the two germline ends. The CDR3 DNA reads as TGCGCCAGCAGCCTGCGGGGGGTCCCTAATGAAAAACTGTTTTTT. Translating it yields CASSLRGVPNEKLFF.

The chain employs TRBV4-1 and TRBJ2-1, with D maybe TRBD2 (5 bases). V gave up 4 bases and J gave up 8 bases, with 12 bases separating them. The germline gives CDR1 MGHRA, CDR2 YSYEKL. This CDR3 is built from 13 residues. CDR3 coding DNA: TGCGCCAGCAGCCTAGAGCCGAGGGATGAGCAGTTCTTC. This encodes CASSLEPRDEQFF.

The count of this clone is one. This chain uses TRBV6-1 with TRBJ2-3, with 10 bases that match TRBD2. The V and J ends lost 4 bases and 2 bases, in that order; junction bases with no gene match: 12. CDR3 length: 18 amino acids. Germline V gene data show CDR1 as MNHNS and CDR2 as SASEGT. CDR3 amino acids: CASSGPSGGLMHTDTQYF. DNA of the CDR3: TGTGCCAGCAGTGGACCTAGCGGGGGCCTTATGCACACAGATACGCAGTATTTT.

The rearrangement links TRBV4-3 to TRBJ1-2; 9 bases are shared with TRBD1. The CDR3 totals 18 residues. With V trimmed by 0 bases and J by 3 bases, 11 bases remained unmatched. Germline CDR1 LGHNA, CDR2 YSLEER. The CDR3 spells CASSQDRFGTGLDYGYTF. The CDR3 region has the DNA TGCGCCAGCAGCCAAGATAGGTTCGGGACAGGGCTCGACTATGGCTACACCTTC.

V is TRBV11-1 and J is TRBJ2-5, with TRBD1 matching 11 bases. The V and J ends lost 5 bases and 6 bases, in that order; junction bases with no gene match: 8. The CDR3 consists of 15 residues. Germline V CDR1 and CDR2: SGHAT, FQDESV (reference sequence). The CDR3 nucleotides are TGTGCCAGCAGCACAAGGACAGGGGGCGCAAAGACCCAGTACTTC. Translating it yields CASSTRTGGAKTQYF.

V gene TRBV30 combines with J gene TRBJ1-2, with 7 bases that match TRBD1. The CDR3 sequence is 13 residues long. V lost 2 bases and J lost 5; bases outside the gene matches: 5. Germline loops: CDR1 GTSNPN, CDR2 SVGIG (reference sequence). The CDR3 bases are TGTGCCTGGAGTAGGGACAGACCTTATGGCTACACCTTC. It encodes CAWSRDRPYGYTF.

The chain combines TRBV19 with TRBJ2-5, with TRBD2 identical over 8 bases. This CDR3 has 15 amino acids. Per germline, CDR1 LNHDA and CDR2 SQIVND (reference sequence). V was clipped by 9 bases and J by 0 bases; unmatched bases: 9. CDR3 nucleotide sequence: TGTGCCAGCCTTCCGACTAGCGCTAACCAAGAGACCCAGTACTTC. Protein product: CASLPTSANQETQYF.

This clone was observed a few times. This CDR3 is CASRSGTGASPLHF. DNA for the CDR3: TGTGCCAGCAGGTCCGGGACAGGGGCCTCACCCCTCCACTTT. J is TRBJ1-6 and V is TRBV28; 10 bases match TRBD1. CDR1 is MDHEN and CDR2 is SYDVKM in the germline V gene. This CDR3 has 14 amino acids. V shed 6 bases and J 10 bases; nucleotides not matched to a gene: 6.

V is TRBV12-3 or TRBV12-4 and J is TRBJ2-7; possibly TRBD1 for D (5 bases). The V end was cut by 5 bases, the J end by 3 bases, with 11 bases between. This CDR3 is 13 amino acids long. CDR3 coding DNA: TGTGCCAGCAGTGATAACAGGCGCTACGAGCAGTACTTC. Its protein is CASSDNRRYEQYF.

This chain connects TRBV6-1 to TRBJ1-1; TRBD1 matches at 9 bases. The trim removed 2 bases at V and 2 bases at J, leaving 3 bases unmatched. Germline values: CDR1 MNHNS, CDR2 SASEGT. The CDR3 has 15 residues. The chain's CDR3 is CASSEYRGLNTEAFF. CDR3 bases: TGTGCCAGCAGTGAATACAGGGGGCTAAACACTGAAGCTTTCTTT.

The J gene is TRBJ2-7, the V gene TRBV6-5, with 10 bases fitting TRBD2. V lost 0 bases and J lost 4; bases outside the gene matches: 3. This CDR3 comprises 15 residues. Germline values: CDR1 MNHEY, CDR2 SVGAGI. CDR3 residues: CASSYSSGGAYEQYF. CDR3 DNA sequence: TGTGCCAGCAGTTACTCGAGCGGGGGGGCTTACGAGCAGTACTTC.

Turning to this clone: This specimen includes other DNA sequences encoding the same CDR3. The V gene is TRBV10-1, the J gene TRBJ2-2, with 10 bases fitting TRBD2. Germline lookup yields CDR1 WNHNN and CDR2 SYGVQD (reference sequence). The CDR3 covers 16 residues. The V segment lost 5 bases and the J segment 2 bases; nucleotides outside the gene matches: 5. This CDR3 reads CASSPSSGGNTGELFF. Written as DNA, the CDR3 is TGCGCCAGCAGTCCCTCTAGCGGGGGAAACACCGGGGAGCTGTTTTTT.

The rearrangement uses TRBV5-4 and TRBJ2-5; weak D call: TRBD1 (6 bases). V was clipped by 4 bases and J by 2 bases, with 12 bases between them. CDR3 size: 14 residues. The germline V gene encodes CDR1 SGHNT and CDR2 YYREEE (reference sequence). The CDR3 loop reads CASSPMTGQETQYF. CDR3 in DNA: TGTGCCAGCAGCCCAATGACAGGTCAAGAGACCCAGTACTTC.

This clone has a count of ten or more. The CDR3 DNA reads as TGTGCCAGCAGTTCCCCAGACTCCATTCTGTATAATTCACCCCTCCACTTT. Its protein is CASSSPDSILYNSPLHF. This sequence joins TRBV28 and TRBJ1-6; D uncertain. V lost 4 bases and J 4 bases, leaving 17 bases between the germline ends. CDR1 and CDR2 from the germline V gene are MDHEN and SYDVKM. This CDR3 is built from 17 residues.

This clone has just one count. The rearrangement uses TRBV18 and TRBJ2-7; 8 bases agree with TRBD1. Germline CDR1 is KGHSH and CDR2 is LQKENI. Losses at the gene ends were 2 bases for V and 3 bases for J; bases not matched to a gene: 9. The CDR3 sequence is 16 residues long. In nucleotides, the CDR3 is TGTGCCAGCTCACCATCTGGACAGGGATCTCGCTACGAGCAGTACTTC. Translation: CASSPSGQGSRYEQYF.

A few counts support this clone. This same CDR3 is encoded by further DNA sequences in the sample. The chain is built from TRBV3-1 (or the pseudogene TRBV3-2) and TRBJ1-2, with TRBD1 matching 9 bases. CDR1 and CDR2 (germline): LGHDT, YNNKEL (reference sequence). J gave up 5 bases and V 4 bases, and 5 bases lay outside the gene matches. The CDR3 extends over 14 amino acids. The CDR3 sequence is CASSPAGTGYGYTF. Written as DNA, the CDR3 is TGTGCCAGCAGCCCCGCCGGGACAGGGTATGGCTACACCTTC.

The chain is built from TRBV7-9 and TRBJ1-2; the match to TRBD1 covers 8 bases. The CDR3 consists of 13 residues. Germline V CDR1 and CDR2: SEHNR, FQNEAQ (reference sequence). With 4 bases clipped from V and 6 bases from J, the junction kept 4 bases outside the gene matches. CDR3 sequence reads: CASSSDRAHGYTF. The CDR3, as DNA: TGTGCCAGCAGCTCGGACAGGGCCCATGGCTACACCTTC.